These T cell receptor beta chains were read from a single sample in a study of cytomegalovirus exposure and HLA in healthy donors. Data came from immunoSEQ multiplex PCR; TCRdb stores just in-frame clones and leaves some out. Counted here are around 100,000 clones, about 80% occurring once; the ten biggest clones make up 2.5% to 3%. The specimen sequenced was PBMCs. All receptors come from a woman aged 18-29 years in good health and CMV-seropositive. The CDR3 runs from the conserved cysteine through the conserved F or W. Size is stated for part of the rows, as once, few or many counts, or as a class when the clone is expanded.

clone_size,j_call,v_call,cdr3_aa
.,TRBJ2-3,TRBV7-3,CASSSPFRTDTQYF
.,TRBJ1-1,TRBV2,CASSEDVAAMNTEAFF
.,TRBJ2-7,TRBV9,CASSATSGGPYEQYF
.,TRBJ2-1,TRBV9,CASSGLAGGPHEQFF
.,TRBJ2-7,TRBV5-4,CASSLGAAFLSYEQYF
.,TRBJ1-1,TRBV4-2,CASSQELGTVNTEAFF
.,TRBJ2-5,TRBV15,CATSRDPGQQETQYF
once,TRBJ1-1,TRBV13,CASSLGGQANTEAFF
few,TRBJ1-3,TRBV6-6,CATCQTASGNTIYF
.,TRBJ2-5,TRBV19,CASSPGTGVETQYF
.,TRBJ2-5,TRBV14,CASSLESEVKTQYF
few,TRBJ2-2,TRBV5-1,CASSPTGTGIPGELFF
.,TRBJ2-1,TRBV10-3,CAISVGGRGNEQFF
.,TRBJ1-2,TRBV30,CAWSDPKTGSYGYTF
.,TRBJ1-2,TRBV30,CAWSVLGGGNYGYTF
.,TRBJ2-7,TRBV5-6,CASSSYYEQYF
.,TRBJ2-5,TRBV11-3,CASSPGGRGETQYF
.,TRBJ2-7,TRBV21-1,CASSNNRPSKSEQYF
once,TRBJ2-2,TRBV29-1,CSVAGGPGAGELFF
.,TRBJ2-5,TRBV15,CATSRDFRAQYF
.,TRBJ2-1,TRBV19,CASSLTRWHEQFF
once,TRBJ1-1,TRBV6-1,CATLRHHYGNTEAFF
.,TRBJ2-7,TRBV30,CAWSVLGEGRIEQYF
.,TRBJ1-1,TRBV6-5,CASSYSGGYNTEAFF
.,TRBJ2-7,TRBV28,CASSPPLVLHEQYF
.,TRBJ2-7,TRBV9,CASSVVRPQGRSLRYEQYF
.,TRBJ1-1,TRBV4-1,CASSAHRGRNAEAFF
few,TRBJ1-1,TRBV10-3,CAISTTQGLNTEAFF
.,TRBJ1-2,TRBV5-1,CASSLRGGDYGYTF
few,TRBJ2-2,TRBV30,CAWTRGLASGELFF
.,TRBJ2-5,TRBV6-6,CASNLRVQETQYF